Detailed here is one TCR beta chain. Each CDR3 protein is one row after TCRdb ran MiXCR on the RT-PCR reads. The sample has 710,000 or so distinct CDR3 sequences; 15% to 19% are singletons. This specimen comes from a study of response to subunit inactivated influenza vaccine. Germline loops: CDR1 DFQATT, CDR2 SNEGSKA (reference sequence). Germline trimming cut 6 bases from V and 2 bases from J; bases unmatched to any gene: 11. This CDR3 region has 15 residues. The sample in question was PBMCs from blood, obtained 11 to 12 days after vaccination. The origin of this receptor is a man aged 45-65 years who received an inactivated influenza vaccine. The genes are TRBV20-1 and TRBJ2-5; TRBD1 agrees at 8 bases. In DNA, the CDR3 is TGCAGTGCCCCGGAGAGTGACAGGGGTCAAGAGACCCAGTACTTC. Its translation: CSAPESDRGQETQYF.